Detailed here is one T cell receptor (beta chain). This specimen comes from a study of shared clonotypes between healthy human individuals. CDR3 length: 15 residues. V gave up 6 bases and J gave up 3 bases, with 14 bases separating them. Germline V CDR1 and CDR2: SNHLY, FYNNEI. Profiling relied on immunoSEQ multiplex PCR, and the TCRdb table lists in-frame clones only, not all of them. The repertoire includes around 500,000 clones, around 79% of them detected once, and roughly 12% sits in the top ten. This TCR was sampled from a woman aged 40-49 years in good health. Some clones in this sample may be carry-over from other donors' samples. This chain uses TRBV2 with TRBJ2-2; D may correspond to TRBD1 or TRBD2 (5 bases each). Sequencing input: PBMCs. This CDR3 reads CASRWDRGDTGELFF. DNA for the CDR3: TGTGCCAGCAGGTGGGACCGGGGAGACACCGGGGAGCTGTTTTTT.